The entry below gives a single TCR beta chain sequence along with its context. Profiling relied on immunoSEQ multiplex PCR, and the TCRdb table lists in-frame clones only, not all of them. The data contain fewer than 120,000 clones, 88% of them seen just once; the ten biggest clones take up 3.7%. The record originates from a study of control samples from healthy donors and cancer patients. The CDR3 has 18 residues. Trimming cost V 5 bases and J 4 bases; bases outside gene matches: 11. Looked up from germline, CDR1 is LNHNV and CDR2 is YYDKDF (reference sequence). The material sequenced was PBMCs. The genes are TRBV15 and TRBJ2-1; TRBD2 matches at 13 bases. The sequence was collected from a woman aged 55-69 years with lung cancer. CDR3 sequence: CATSLGTSGKAAYNEQFF. CDR3 in DNA: TGTGCCACCAGCCTGGGGACTAGCGGGAAGGCGGCTTACAATGAGCAGTTCTTC.